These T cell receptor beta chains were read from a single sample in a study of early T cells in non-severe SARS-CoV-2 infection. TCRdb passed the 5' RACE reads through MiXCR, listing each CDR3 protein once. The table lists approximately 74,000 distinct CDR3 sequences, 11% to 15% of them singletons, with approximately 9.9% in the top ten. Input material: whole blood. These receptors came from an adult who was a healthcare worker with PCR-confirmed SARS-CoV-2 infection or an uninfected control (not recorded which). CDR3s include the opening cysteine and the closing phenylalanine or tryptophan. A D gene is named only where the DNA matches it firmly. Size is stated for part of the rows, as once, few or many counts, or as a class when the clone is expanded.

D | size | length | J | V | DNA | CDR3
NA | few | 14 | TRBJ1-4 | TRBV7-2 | TGTGCCAGCAGCTTAAACAGGGCCCATGAAAAACTGTTTTTT | CASSLNRAHEKLFF
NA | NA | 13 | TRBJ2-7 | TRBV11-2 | TGTGCCAGCAGCTTGTACACTTTCTACGAGCAGTACTTC | CASSLYTFYEQYF
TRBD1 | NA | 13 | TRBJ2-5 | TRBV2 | TGTGCCAGCAGTGGGGACAGAGAAGAGACCCAGTACTTC | CASSGDREETQYF
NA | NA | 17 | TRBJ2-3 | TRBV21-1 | TGTGCCAGCAGCAAATTCTTGACAGAAAACTACACAGATACGCAGTATTTT | CASSKFLTENYTDTQYF
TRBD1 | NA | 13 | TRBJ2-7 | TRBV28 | TGTGCCAGCTGGGGGACAGGCCCCTACGAGCAGTACTTC | CASWGTGPYEQYF
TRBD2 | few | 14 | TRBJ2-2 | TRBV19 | TGTGCCAGTAGTATCCCGGGAGGAACCGGGGAGCTGTTTTTT | CASSIPGGTGELFF
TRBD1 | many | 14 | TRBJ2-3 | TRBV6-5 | TGTGCCAGCAGGGGCACAGGGGCATCAGATACGCAGTATTTT | CASRGTGASDTQYF
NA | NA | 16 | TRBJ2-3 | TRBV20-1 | TGCAGTGCCTTGCCGGGACACCCAGGGAGCACAGATACGCAGTATTTT | CSALPGHPGSTDTQYF
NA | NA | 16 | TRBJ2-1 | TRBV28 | TGTGCCAGCAGTTTACCCGGCACTAGCAGGGCGGGCGAGCAGTTCTTC | CASSLPGTSRAGEQFF
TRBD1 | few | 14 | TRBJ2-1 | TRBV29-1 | TGCAGCGTTGAAACAGGACAGGGGGTTAATGAGCAGTTCTTC | CSVETGQGVNEQFF
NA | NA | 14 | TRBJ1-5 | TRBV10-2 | TGCGCCAGCAGTGAGTCTAGTTCCAATCAGCCCCAGCATTTT | CASSESSSNQPQHF
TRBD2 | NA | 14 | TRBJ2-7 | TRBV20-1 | TGCAGTGCCCCCCCCGCGGGGGACCCCTACGAGCAGTACTTC | CSAPPAGDPYEQYF
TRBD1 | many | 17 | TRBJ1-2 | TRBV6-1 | TGTGCCAGCAGTTCCGGGACAGGGGAGTTAAAGGCCTATGGCTACACCTTC | CASSSGTGELKAYGYTF
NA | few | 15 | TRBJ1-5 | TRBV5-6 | TGTGCCAGCAGCCAGCTTAAGGGCGGCAATCAGCCCCAGCATTTT | CASSQLKGGNQPQHF
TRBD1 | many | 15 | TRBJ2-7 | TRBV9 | TGTGCCAGCAGCGAGGGGGACAGGTACTCCTACGAGCAGTACTTC | CASSEGDRYSYEQYF
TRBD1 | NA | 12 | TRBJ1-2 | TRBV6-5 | TGTGCCAGCAAAGGGGACAGGGGCGGCTACACCTTC | CASKGDRGGYTF
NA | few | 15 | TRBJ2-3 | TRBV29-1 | TGCAGCGTTGAAGGGGGCCAAGCCGTCACAGATACGCAGTATTTT | CSVEGGQAVTDTQYF
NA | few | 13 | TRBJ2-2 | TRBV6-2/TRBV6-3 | TGTGCCAGCAGTTATTTCAACACCGGGGAGCTGTTTTTT | CASSYFNTGELFF
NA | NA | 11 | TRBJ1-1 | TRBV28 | TGTGCCAGCAGTTTTTGGGGCGGAGCTTTCTTT | CASSFWGGAFF
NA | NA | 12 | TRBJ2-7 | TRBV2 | TGTGCCAGCAGTGCTTGGCCAGCCGAGCAGTACTTC | CASSAWPAEQYF
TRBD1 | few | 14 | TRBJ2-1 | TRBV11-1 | TGTGCCAGCAGCCCACGGACAGGGGCCCATGAGCAGTTCTTC | CASSPRTGAHEQFF
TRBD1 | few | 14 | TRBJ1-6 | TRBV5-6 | TGTGCCAGCAGGCCGGGACAGTATAATTCACCCCTCCACTTT | CASRPGQYNSPLHF
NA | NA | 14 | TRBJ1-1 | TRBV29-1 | TGCAGTGGGTATTGGCATAGTCCGAACACTGAAGCTTTCTTT | CSGYWHSPNTEAFF
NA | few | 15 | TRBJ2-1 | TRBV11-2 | TGTGCCAGCAGCTTAGCTGGCCCGGGGGTGAATGAGCAGTTCTTC | CASSLAGPGVNEQFF
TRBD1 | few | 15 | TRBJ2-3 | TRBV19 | TGTGCCAGTAGCCGTCAGGGGGCCTACACAGATACGCAGTATTTT | CASSRQGAYTDTQYF
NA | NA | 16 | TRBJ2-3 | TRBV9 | TGTGCCAGCAGCGTAGGCCCTAGTGCTAGCACAGATACGCAGTATTTT | CASSVGPSASTDTQYF
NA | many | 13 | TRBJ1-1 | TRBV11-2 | TGTGCCAGCAGCTCAAGGACTTCTTCTGAAGCTTTCTTT | CASSSRTSSEAFF
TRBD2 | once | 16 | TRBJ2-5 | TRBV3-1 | TGTGCCAGCAGCCAAGCTAGCGGGGGGCGCCAAGAGACCCAGTACTTC | CASSQASGGRQETQYF
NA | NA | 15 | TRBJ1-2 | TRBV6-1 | TGTGCCAGCACCACGAACGCGGACATAGGCTATGGCTACACCTTC | CASTTNADIGYGYTF
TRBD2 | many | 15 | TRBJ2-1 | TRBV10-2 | TGCGCCAGCAGTGTTAGCGGGGGCGCCATCAATGAGCAGTTCTTC | CASSVSGGAINEQFF
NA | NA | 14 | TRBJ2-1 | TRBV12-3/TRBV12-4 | TGTGCCAGCACTCCTGACCCGAGGTACAATGAGCAGTTCTTC | CASTPDPRYNEQFF
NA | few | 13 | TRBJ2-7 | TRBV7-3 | TGTGCCAGCAGCTTATTTGCTTCCTACGAGCAGTACTTC | CASSLFASYEQYF
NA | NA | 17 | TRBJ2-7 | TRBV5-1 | TGCGCCAGCAGCTTGGCCCGGGGAATCGGGTTACCCTACGAGCAGTACTTC | CASSLARGIGLPYEQYF
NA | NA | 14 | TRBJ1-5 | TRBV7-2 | TGTGCCAGCAGCTGGGCCCTTGGCAATCAGCCCCAGCATTTT | CASSWALGNQPQHF
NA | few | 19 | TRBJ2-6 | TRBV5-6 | TGTGCCAGCACTCCACTTGGGGCAGGGGCCCTCTCTGGGGCCAACGTCCTGACTTTC | CASTPLGAGALSGANVLTF
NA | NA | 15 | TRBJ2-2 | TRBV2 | TGTGCCAGCAGCTTCGGACGGGCAAACACCGGGGAGCTGTTTTTT | CASSFGRANTGELFF
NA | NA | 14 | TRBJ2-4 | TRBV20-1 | TGCAGTGCGAGCCCCGTGGTAGCCAAAAACATTCAGTACTTC | CSASPVVAKNIQYF